This T cell receptor beta chain was captured by sequencing in a study of blood T cell repertoires in COVID-19. About the research overall: Sources were T cells, B-cell-depleted T cells, or PBMCs; the material itself was cDNA or gDNA.

This table comes from immunoSEQ multiplex PCR, and its TCRdb copy is limited to in-frame clones, with some not included. The sample includes approximately 240,000 clones, roughly 80% of them seen just once. This sequence was found in an older woman with active or convalescent COVID-19. Sequencing input: peripheral blood.

The CDR3 region is CASSRSPGQGFVLETQYF. The CDR3 nucleotides are TGTGCCAGCTCCCGAAGCCCGGGACAGGGATTTGTCCTAGAGACCCAGTACTTC. The rearrangement joins TRBV18 to TRBJ2-5; 9 bases align to TRBD1. CDR1 and CDR2 (germline): KGHSH, LQKENI. This CDR3 has 18 amino acids. V lost 6 bases and J lost 4; bases outside the gene matches: 18.